What follows are 26 T cell receptor beta chains derived from one specimen sequenced in a study of OX40 agonist ivuxolimab in advanced cancers. TCRdb keeps only in-frame clones here, not all; method: immunoSEQ multiplex PCR. This sample has 60,000 to 75,000 clones, with 88% found just once. Sample: CD4+ or CD8+ T cells sorted from blood, taken in a trial of the OX40 agonist ivuxolimab. The source is an adult with an advanced solid tumor such as melanoma, head and neck, liver or kidney cancer.

The V and J genes are TRBV9 and TRBJ2-5, with a weak D call TRBD1 (5 bases). The CDR3 runs to 15 residues. V lost 3 bases, J lost 9 bases, and 21 bases lay in between. Germline V lookup: CDR1 SGDLS, CDR2 YYNGEE. The CDR3 spells CASSGEPSGLSPQYF. The DNA for the CDR3 is TGTGCCAGCAGCGGAGAACCCTCAGGGTTAAGTCCCCAGTACTTC.

The chain joins TRBV5-6 to TRBJ1-4; possibly TRBD1 for D (6 bases). The CDR3 has 14 residues. The ends were cut back, 3 bases at V and 4 bases at J, with 10 bases in the middle. The V gene's germline CDR1 is SGHDT and CDR2 YYEEEE. The CDR3 is CASSSQGFNEKLFF. Written as DNA, the CDR3 is TGTGCCAGCAGCTCCCAGGGGTTTAATGAAAAACTGTTTTTT.

The chain carries TRBV7-2 and TRBJ1-2; TRBD1 matches 9 bases. V was clipped by 4 bases and J by 9 bases; unmatched bases: 6. CDR3 length: 13 amino acids. Looked up from germline, CDR1 is SGHTA and CDR2 is FQGNSA. The CDR3 protein is CASSSGQGVSYTF. The CDR3 region has the DNA TGTGCCAGCAGCTCGGGACAGGGAGTTAGCTACACCTTC.

There are a few counts of this clone. This chain joins TRBV6-1 and TRBJ2-1; D ambiguous. Trimming took off 2 bases at V and 9 bases at J, with 8 bases between the two ends. This CDR3 comprises 12 residues. Germline values: CDR1 MNHNS, CDR2 SASEGT. The CDR3 region has the DNA TGTGCCAGCAGTGAATTCAAGGGTGAGCAGTTCTTC. It is translated as CASSEFKGEQFF.

The chain carries TRBV9 and TRBJ1-2; D is unclear. The ends were cut back, 4 bases at V and 6 bases at J, with 22 bases in the middle. The germline V gene has CDR1 SGDLS and CDR2 YYNGEE. This CDR3 spans 16 amino acids. CDR3 sequence reads: CASSHIPPGNGNGYTF. CDR3 nucleotides: TGTGCCAGCAGCCATATTCCCCCCGGGAACGGAAATGGCTACACCTTC.

The J gene is TRBJ2-7, the V gene TRBV29-1; no reliable D call. The CDR3 loop spans 10 amino acids. Germline-derived CDR1 and CDR2 are SQVTM and ANQGSEA. The ends were cut back, 7 bases at V and 3 bases at J, with 7 bases in the middle. Written as DNA, the CDR3 is TGCAGCGGCGGTGACTACGAGCAGTACTTC. It codes for CSGGDYEQYF.

This chain connects TRBV5-1 to TRBJ2-1; possibly TRBD1 for D (5 bases). CDR3 size: 11 residues. Germline V CDR1 and CDR2: SGHRS, YFSETQ. Trimming stripped 4 bases from V and 6 bases from J, with 5 bases between. CDR3 residues: CASSDSNEQFF. Written as DNA, the CDR3 is TGCGCCAGCAGCGACAGCAATGAGCAGTTCTTC.

The chain employs TRBV7-9 and TRBJ2-2; no reliable D call. This CDR3 comprises 14 residues. Trimming shortened V by 5 bases and J by 5 bases, and 12 bases separated the two germline ends. Per the germline V gene, CDR1 is SEHNR and CDR2 is FQNEAQ (reference sequence). The CDR3 sequence is CASSAQTQTGELFF. CDR3 in DNA: TGTGCCAGCAGCGCCCAGACCCAGACCGGGGAGCTGTTTTTT.

The rearrangement links TRBV14 to TRBJ2-5, with a possible D match to TRBD2 (5 bases). Germline CDR1 reads SGHDN; CDR2 reads FVKESK. V was trimmed by 4 bases and J by 5 bases, leaving 17 bases between them. The CDR3 consists of 15 residues. DNA for the CDR3: TGTGCCAGCAGCCCTTCTTCGGGGTCGGCTGAGACCCAGTACTTC. Protein product: CASSPSSGSAETQYF.

This clone was observed a single time. This CDR3 reads CASSVEGSNQPQHF. The CDR3 DNA reads as TGTGCCAGCAGTGTCGAGGGAAGCAATCAGCCCCAGCATTTT. The chain recombines TRBV6-1 with TRBJ1-5; D not resolved. CDR1 is MNHNS and CDR2 is SASEGT in the germline V gene. V lost 4 bases and J lost 1, with 8 bases in between. The CDR3 consists of 14 residues.

V and J are TRBV28 and TRBJ1-1, with a weak D call TRBD1 (6 bases). The CDR3 totals 16 residues. The germline V gene has CDR1 MDHEN and CDR2 SYDVKM. Trimming shortened V by 1 base and J by 1 base, and 13 bases separated the two germline ends. DNA of the CDR3: TGTGCCAGCAGTTTATCGGGTGCAGGGGCGAACACTGAAGCTTTCTTT. Translated: CASSLSGAGANTEAFF.

The V call is TRBV19, the J call TRBJ2-6; no clear D. This CDR3 is built from 13 residues. The V end was cut by 8 bases, the J end by 0 bases, with 5 bases between. The germline V gene has CDR1 LNHDA and CDR2 SQIVND (reference sequence). The CDR3 protein is CASSYSGANVLTF. The CDR3 nucleotides are TGTGCCAGTTCTTACTCTGGGGCCAACGTCCTGACTTTC. Full variable domain (rest looked up from reference TRBV19 and TRBJ2-6): DGGITQSPKYLFRKEGQNVTLSCEQNLNHDAMYWYRQDPGQGLRLIYYSQIVNDFQKGDIAEGYSVSREKKESFPLTVTSAQKNPTAFYLCASSYSGANVLTFGAGSRLTVL.

The chain joins TRBV5-1 to TRBJ2-3, with D possibly matching TRBD1 (5 bases). Germline V gene sequence: CDR1 SGHRS, CDR2 YFSETQ. V was shortened by 2 bases and J by 2 bases, with 6 bases between the two germline ends. The CDR3 length is 13 residues. In DNA form, the CDR3 reads TGCGCCAGCAGCTTCAGGGACACAGATACGCAGTATTTT. Its protein is CASSFRDTDTQYF.

The J gene is TRBJ1-4, the V gene TRBV4-2, with 8 bases matching TRBD1. The junction had 4 bases not matched to a gene; V was cut back by 1 base and J by 6 bases. Germline CDR1 is LGHNA and CDR2 is YNFKEQ. This CDR3 is built from 15 residues. In nucleotides, the CDR3 is TGTGCCAGCAGCCAAGGGCCAGGGGGCTATGAAAAACTGTTTTTT. Its protein is CASSQGPGGYEKLFF.

The V gene is TRBV2, the J gene TRBJ1-5; D might be TRBD1 (5 bases). Germline CDR1 SNHLY, CDR2 FYNNEI. Trimming cost V 6 bases and J 2 bases, with 14 bases left between them. CDR3 length: 15 amino acids. The CDR3 reads CASRERGTGNQPQHF. CDR3 DNA: TGTGCCAGCAGGGAACGGGGGACGGGCAATCAGCCCCAGCATTTT.

The chain recombines TRBV19 with TRBJ1-5, with no clear D. Trimming removed 3 bases at V and 2 bases at J, with 20 bases between. Germline loops: CDR1 LNHDA, CDR2 SQIVND (reference sequence). There are 18 residues in the CDR3. CDR3 protein: CASSIFVSGNRRNQPQHF. The CDR3 DNA sequence: TGTGCCAGTAGTATTTTCGTATCGGGGAATAGACGCAATCAGCCCCAGCATTTT.

The chain joins TRBV2 to TRBJ1-1; possibly TRBD1 for D (6 bases). CDR3 size: 14 residues. Germline V gene lookup returns CDR1 SNHLY and CDR2 FYNNEI. V lost 6 bases to trimming and J lost 6 bases, with 17 bases between them. Here the CDR3 reads CASRQGGEGAEAFF. The CDR3 DNA is TGTGCCAGCAGACAGGGTGGCGAGGGGGCTGAAGCTTTCTTT. The full variable domain, its missing parts supplied by reference TRBV2 and TRBJ1-1, is EPEVTQTPSHQVTQMGQEVILRCVPISNHLYFYWYRQILGQKVEFLVSFYNNEISEKSEIFDDQFSVERPDGSNFTLKIRSTKLEDSAMYFCASRQGGEGAEAFFGQGTRLTVV.

The chain recombines TRBV6-5 with TRBJ1-1, with D hard to call. The length of the CDR3 is 13 residues. V gave up 5 bases and J gave up 4 bases, with 11 bases separating them. Germline CDR1 reads MNHEY; CDR2 reads SVGAGI. The CDR3 coding sequence is TGTGCCAGCAGTACCCCGCGGAGCACTGAAGCTTTCTTT. Its translation: CASSTPRSTEAFF.

In its sample, this clone was seen a few times. This rearrangement joins TRBV11-2 to TRBJ2-3; 8 positions match TRBD2. The CDR3 runs 18 residues. Unmatched junction bases numbered 11, after V lost 3 bases and J lost 0 bases. The germline gives CDR1 SGHAT, CDR2 FQNNGV. In nucleotides, the CDR3 is TGTGCCAGCAGCTTTCCTACTAGCGGAACCGGGAGCACAGATACGCAGTATTTT. It is translated as CASSFPTSGTGSTDTQYF.

The chain joins TRBV6-5 to TRBJ2-7; 8 bases match TRBD1. The CDR3 is made up of 13 amino acids. From germline, CDR1 is MNHEY and CDR2 SVGAGI. Losses at the gene ends were 5 bases for V and 7 bases for J; bases not matched to a gene: 7. The CDR3 DNA sequence: TGTGCCAGCAGTAGTCAGGGGGCGCGGGAGCAGTACTTC. Its translation: CASSSQGAREQYF.

V and J are TRBV27 and TRBJ2-7, with TRBD2 matching over 11 bases. J lost 3 bases, V lost 6 bases, and 10 bases had no gene match. The CDR3 is 16 residues long. The germline CDR1 and CDR2 sequences are MNHEY and SMNVEV (reference sequence). This CDR3 is CASRTPGLAEDYEQYF. In nucleotides, the CDR3 is TGTGCCAGCAGAACCCCGGGACTAGCGGAGGACTACGAGCAGTACTTC.

The V gene is TRBV11-3, the J gene TRBJ2-5; D unclear. The DNA matches TRBJ2-7 better at its end, which makes the J call doubtful. CDR3 length: 14 amino acids. Germline loops: CDR1 SGHNT, CDR2 YENEEA. CDR3 sequence reads: CASSFGRNSYEQYF. Written as DNA, the CDR3 is TGTGCCAGCAGCTTCGGACGGAACTCCTACGAGCAGTACTTC.

The genes are TRBV2 and TRBJ2-7, with D maybe TRBD2 (6 bases). V shed 7 bases and J shed 5 bases, with 18 bases lying between them. CDR3 size: 14 residues. Looked up from germline, CDR1 is SNHLY and CDR2 is FYNNEI. CDR3 region: CASNPEEGLDEQYF. CDR3 coding DNA: TGTGCCAGCAACCCCGAGGAGGGTTTGGACGAGCAGTACTTC.

The chain employs TRBV28 and TRBJ2-2; 8 positions agree with TRBD1. Losses at the gene ends were 2 bases for V and 2 bases for J; bases not matched to a gene: 10. From germline, CDR1 is MDHEN and CDR2 SYDVKM. This CDR3 has 18 amino acids. As DNA, the CDR3 is TGTGCCAGCAGTTTACGTGGGACAGGCGTCTTAAACACCGGGGAGCTGTTTTTT. This gives the protein CASSLRGTGVLNTGELFF.

The CDR3 DNA reads as TGTGCCAGCAGTATAGGGGGAGGTTCCCCCCAAGAGACCCAGTACTTC. This sequence encodes CASSIGGGSPQETQYF. V is TRBV6-4 and J is TRBJ2-5, with D tentatively TRBD1 or TRBD2 (6 bases each). Germline CDR1 is MRHNA and CDR2 is SNTAGT. The CDR3 runs 16 residues. Trimming took off 5 bases at V and 1 base at J, with 17 bases between the two ends.

The chain combines TRBV5-5 with TRBJ2-7; TRBD1 or TRBD2 may be the D gene (5 bases each). The germline V gene has CDR1 SGHKS and CDR2 YYEKEE (reference sequence). CDR3 length: 15 amino acids. Trimming pared 5 bases from V and 6 bases from J, leaving 21 bases between. This chain's CDR3 is CASSTSGTSWSEQYF. The CDR3 DNA is TGTGCCAGCAGTACATCCGGGACCTCTTGGTCCGAGCAGTACTTC.